The rows below give T cell receptor beta chains drawn from one sample of a study of T cell responses to AZD1222 COVID-19 vaccine. Data came from immunoSEQ multiplex PCR; TCRdb stores just in-frame clones and leaves some out. The top ten hold about 12% of the sample, which has about 84,000 clones, approximately 83% seen once. Specimen: peripheral blood, collected 28 days after the second AZD1222 dose. These receptors came from an adult who received the AZD1222 COVID-19 vaccine. CDR3s include the opening cysteine and the closing phenylalanine or tryptophan. The D gene is left open where the match is weak. Clone size appears in some rows only: once, few, many, or a class for an expanded clone.

abundance: .
d_gene: TRBD1
j_gene: TRBJ2-7
len: 14
v_gene: TRBV11-3
CDR3nt: TGTGCCAGCAGCTTCGGACAGGGAAACTACGAGCAGTACTTC
CDR3aa: CASSFGQGNYEQYF

abundance: .
d_gene: .
j_gene: TRBJ1-2
len: 13
v_gene: TRBV27
CDR3nt: TGTGCCAGCAGTTTGACGGATGGCTGGGGCTACACCTTC
CDR3aa: CASSLTDGWGYTF

abundance: few
d_gene: .
j_gene: TRBJ2-7
len: 14
v_gene: TRBV7-8
CDR3nt: TGTGCCAGCAGCGAGTACAGTAGCTCCTACGAGCAGTACTTC
CDR3aa: CASSEYSSSYEQYF

abundance: .
d_gene: .
j_gene: TRBJ2-1
len: 16
v_gene: TRBV5-4
CDR3nt: TGTGCCAGCAGCTTGGTTGGGCGGGGGCCGGGCGGTGAGCAGTTCTTC
CDR3aa: CASSLVGRGPGGEQFF

abundance: .
d_gene: TRBD2
j_gene: TRBJ2-1
len: 12
v_gene: TRBV28
CDR3nt: TGTGCCAGCAAGAGCGGGAGGGCCGGGCAGTTCTTC
CDR3aa: CASKSGRAGQFF

abundance: .
d_gene: .
j_gene: TRBJ1-2
len: 16
v_gene: TRBV4-2
CDR3nt: TGTGCCAGCAGCCAAGCGACCCAAAATTTTAACTATGGCTACACCTTC
CDR3aa: CASSQATQNFNYGYTF

abundance: .
d_gene: .
j_gene: TRBJ1-2
len: 15
v_gene: TRBV3-1/TRBV3-2
CDR3nt: TGTGCCAGCAGCCAAGACCCGGGGGGCTCCTATGGCTACACCTTC
CDR3aa: CASSQDPGGSYGYTF

abundance: .
d_gene: .
j_gene: TRBJ2-3
len: 12
v_gene: TRBV29-1
CDR3nt: TGCAGCGTGACCAGGGACCCCCCTACGCAGTATTTT
CDR3aa: CSVTRDPPTQYF

abundance: .
d_gene: TRBD1
j_gene: TRBJ1-2
len: 15
v_gene: TRBV2
CDR3nt: TGTGCCAGCAGTGAATTTAGGGGACAGGGGGGTGGCTACACCTTC
CDR3aa: CASSEFRGQGGGYTF

abundance: .
d_gene: .
j_gene: TRBJ1-2
len: 15
v_gene: TRBV19
CDR3nt: TGTGCCAGTAGTCCCTCAGGGTCTCTCGGGTATGGCTACACCTTC
CDR3aa: CASSPSGSLGYGYTF

abundance: .
d_gene: .
j_gene: TRBJ2-3
len: 12
v_gene: TRBV12-3/TRBV12-4
CDR3nt: TGTGCCAGCAGTTTTCCGGAAGATACGCAGTATTTT
CDR3aa: CASSFPEDTQYF

abundance: .
d_gene: .
j_gene: TRBJ2-3
len: 14
v_gene: TRBV24-1
CDR3nt: TGTGCCACCAGTGATTCCCGTAACCCGGATACGCAGTATTTT
CDR3aa: CATSDSRNPDTQYF

abundance: .
d_gene: TRBD1
j_gene: TRBJ1-1
len: 15
v_gene: TRBV10-3
CDR3nt: TGTGCCATCACCGGAGCCCCCCGGGACAGACCCGAAGCTTTCTTT
CDR3aa: CAITGAPRDRPEAFF

abundance: .
d_gene: .
j_gene: TRBJ1-3
len: 13
v_gene: TRBV18
CDR3nt: TGTGCCAGCTCACAGGACCCTGGAAACACCATATATTTT
CDR3aa: CASSQDPGNTIYF

abundance: .
d_gene: .
j_gene: TRBJ1-1
len: 11
v_gene: TRBV6-6
CDR3nt: TGTGCCAGCAAATTAGCCACTGAAGCTTTCTTT
CDR3aa: CASKLATEAFF

abundance: .
d_gene: .
j_gene: TRBJ1-1
len: 17
v_gene: TRBV7-6
CDR3nt: TGTGCCAGCAGCTTAGAGTCCCCAGGGAGAATGAACACTGAAGCTTTCTTT
CDR3aa: CASSLESPGRMNTEAFF

abundance: .
d_gene: TRBD1
j_gene: TRBJ1-2
len: 14
v_gene: TRBV7-9
CDR3nt: TGTGCCAGCAGCCGTACTTCGACAGGGGTCGGCTACACCTTC
CDR3aa: CASSRTSTGVGYTF

abundance: .
d_gene: TRBD1
j_gene: TRBJ2-2
len: 15
v_gene: TRBV14
CDR3nt: TGTGCCAGCAGCCAAAGGGACAGCTTGACCGGGGAGCTGTTTTTT
CDR3aa: CASSQRDSLTGELFF

abundance: once
d_gene: .
j_gene: TRBJ1-4
len: 11
v_gene: TRBV7-8
CDR3nt: TGTGCCAGCAGCTTAAATGAAAAACTGTTTTTT
CDR3aa: CASSLNEKLFF

abundance: .
d_gene: TRBD1
j_gene: TRBJ1-2
len: 13
v_gene: TRBV5-6
CDR3nt: TGTGCCAGCAGCGGACAGGGAGGCTATGGCTACACCTTC
CDR3aa: CASSGQGGYGYTF

abundance: .
d_gene: TRBD2
j_gene: TRBJ2-1
len: 20
v_gene: TRBV28
CDR3nt: TGTGCCAGCAGTTTCTCAAGACTAGCGGGAGGGCAGTTCTCCTACAATGAGCAGTTCTTC
CDR3aa: CASSFSRLAGGQFSYNEQFF

abundance: .
d_gene: .
j_gene: TRBJ2-7
len: 11
v_gene: TRBV5-8
CDR3nt: TGTGCCAGCAGCACAAACTACGAGCAGTACTTC
CDR3aa: CASSTNYEQYF

abundance: .
d_gene: TRBD1
j_gene: TRBJ2-7
len: 14
v_gene: TRBV27
CDR3nt: TGTGCCAGCAGTCCTCCGGGACAGAGCTACGAGCAGTACTTC
CDR3aa: CASSPPGQSYEQYF

abundance: .
d_gene: .
j_gene: TRBJ2-2
len: 13
v_gene: TRBV29-1
CDR3nt: TGCACCGTAAGGGGTAACGCGCCCGGGGAGCTGTTTTTT
CDR3aa: CTVRGNAPGELFF

abundance: .
d_gene: TRBD1
j_gene: TRBJ2-1
len: 14
v_gene: TRBV24-1
CDR3nt: TGTGCCACCCGCGGGACAGGGTCTAGGCCTGAGCAGTTCTTC
CDR3aa: CATRGTGSRPEQFF

abundance: .
d_gene: .
j_gene: TRBJ2-2
len: 15
v_gene: TRBV6-1
CDR3nt: TGTGCCAGCAGTGAAGCACTAGGTGGCACCGGGGAGCTGTTTTTT
CDR3aa: CASSEALGGTGELFF

abundance: .
d_gene: TRBD1
j_gene: TRBJ1-2
len: 15
v_gene: TRBV7-3
CDR3nt: TGTGCCAGCAGCAACCCTGACAGGGAGAAGAATGGCTACACCTTC
CDR3aa: CASSNPDREKNGYTF

abundance: .
d_gene: TRBD1
j_gene: TRBJ2-3
len: 16
v_gene: TRBV19
CDR3nt: TGTGCCAGTAGTATAGATCTCAGGACAGGGGTAAATACGCAGTATTTT
CDR3aa: CASSIDLRTGVNTQYF

abundance: .
d_gene: TRBD1
j_gene: TRBJ2-7
len: 14
v_gene: TRBV7-2
CDR3nt: TGTGCCAGCAGCTTAAGGGACAGGGATTACGAGCAGTACTTC
CDR3aa: CASSLRDRDYEQYF

abundance: .
d_gene: TRBD1
j_gene: TRBJ1-5
len: 13
v_gene: TRBV19
CDR3nt: TGTGCCAGTTCGGACAGGATGCATCAGCCCCAGCATTTT
CDR3aa: CASSDRMHQPQHF

abundance: .
d_gene: TRBD2
j_gene: TRBJ2-1
len: 17
v_gene: TRBV4-2
CDR3nt: TGTGCCAGCAGCTATGAGGCGGGCGGGGGGACCTACAATGAGCAGTTCTTC
CDR3aa: CASSYEAGGGTYNEQFF

abundance: medium-sized
d_gene: TRBD2
j_gene: TRBJ2-7
len: 16
v_gene: TRBV2
CDR3nt: TGTGCCAGCAGTGACAAAGGGACTAGCGGGAGTTACGAGCAGTACTTC
CDR3aa: CASSDKGTSGSYEQYF

abundance: once
d_gene: .
j_gene: TRBJ2-1
len: 14
v_gene: TRBV18
CDR3nt: TGTGCCAGCTCACCAGACAGACGGTACGATGAGCAGTTCTTC
CDR3aa: CASSPDRRYDEQFF

abundance: once
d_gene: TRBD2
j_gene: TRBJ2-5
len: 14
v_gene: TRBV28
CDR3nt: TGTGCCAGCAGCCCGCCGGGACTAGCAAAGACCCAGTACTTC
CDR3aa: CASSPPGLAKTQYF

abundance: .
d_gene: .
j_gene: TRBJ2-1
len: 15
v_gene: TRBV7-9
CDR3nt: TGTGCCAGCACCCCACCGGCGGGTGAGGGGGAGGAGCAGTTCTTC
CDR3aa: CASTPPAGEGEEQFF

abundance: .
d_gene: .
j_gene: TRBJ2-3
len: 16
v_gene: TRBV5-1
CDR3nt: TGCGCCAGCAGTAGGCGAGGGGACTTTAGCACAGATACGCAGTATTTT
CDR3aa: CASSRRGDFSTDTQYF

abundance: once
d_gene: TRBD1
j_gene: TRBJ1-1
len: 16
v_gene: TRBV6-5
CDR3nt: TGTGCCAGCAGTTATTGGCCTGGGGACAGGGGGCGCGAGGCTTTCTTT
CDR3aa: CASSYWPGDRGREAFF

abundance: .
d_gene: .
j_gene: TRBJ1-2
len: 13
v_gene: TRBV7-8
CDR3nt: TGTGCCAGCAGCTTGACAGGAGGGTATGGCTACACCTTC
CDR3aa: CASSLTGGYGYTF

abundance: .
d_gene: TRBD1
j_gene: TRBJ2-1
len: 16
v_gene: TRBV4-3
CDR3nt: TGCGCCAGCAGCCAACCGACAGGGGGTGGTGGGAATGAGCAGTTCTTC
CDR3aa: CASSQPTGGGGNEQFF

abundance: .
d_gene: TRBD2
j_gene: TRBJ2-3
len: 12
v_gene: TRBV5-6
CDR3nt: TGTGCCAGCGGGGGAGGGGAAGATACGCAGTATTTT
CDR3aa: CASGGGEDTQYF

abundance: .
d_gene: TRBD1
j_gene: TRBJ1-5
len: 18
v_gene: TRBV6-6
CDR3nt: TGTGCCAGCAGTCAGAACAGGGGGCAGCCATATAGCAATCAGCCCCAGCATTTT
CDR3aa: CASSQNRGQPYSNQPQHF

abundance: .
d_gene: TRBD1
j_gene: TRBJ1-6
len: 15
v_gene: TRBV5-5
CDR3nt: TGTGCCAGCAGCTTCGGGACAGGGCCGGTTTCACCCCTCCACTTT
CDR3aa: CASSFGTGPVSPLHF

abundance: few
d_gene: .
j_gene: TRBJ2-1
len: 11
v_gene: TRBV29-1
CDR3nt: TGCAGCGTTGAAACGGCCATCGAGCAGTTCTTC
CDR3aa: CSVETAIEQFF

abundance: .
d_gene: .
j_gene: TRBJ1-5
len: 14
v_gene: TRBV5-1
CDR3nt: TGCGCCAGCAGCTTGGAGGGGAGAAATCAGCCCCAGCATTTT
CDR3aa: CASSLEGRNQPQHF

abundance: .
d_gene: .
j_gene: TRBJ2-1
len: 14
v_gene: TRBV7-5
CDR3nt: TGTGCCAGAAGCAAGCGGGAGACCTACAATGAGCAGTTCTTC
CDR3aa: CARSKRETYNEQFF

abundance: .
d_gene: .
j_gene: TRBJ1-4
len: 15
v_gene: TRBV5-4
CDR3nt: TGTGCCAGCAGCGAAGGACCTGGATCGGGGGAAAAACTGTTTTTT
CDR3aa: CASSEGPGSGEKLFF

abundance: once
d_gene: .
j_gene: TRBJ1-1
len: 14
v_gene: TRBV19
CDR3nt: TGTGCCAGTAGTCATGGTGGGGGGAACACTGAAGCTTTCTTT
CDR3aa: CASSHGGGNTEAFF

abundance: .
d_gene: .
j_gene: TRBJ1-1
len: 14
v_gene: TRBV3-1/TRBV3-2
CDR3nt: TGTGCCAGCAACTTCGCTGGGGCGAACACTGAAGCTTTCTTT
CDR3aa: CASNFAGANTEAFF

abundance: .
d_gene: .
j_gene: TRBJ2-2
len: 15
v_gene: TRBV4-2
CDR3nt: TGTGCCAGCAGCCCCTCGACAGGGAGGACCGGGGAGCTGTTTTTT
CDR3aa: CASSPSTGRTGELFF

abundance: .
d_gene: TRBD1
j_gene: TRBJ2-7
len: 15
v_gene: TRBV6-5
CDR3nt: TGTGCCAGCAGTCCTCCGGGACAGGTGGCCTACGAGCAGTACTTC
CDR3aa: CASSPPGQVAYEQYF

abundance: .
d_gene: .
j_gene: TRBJ2-5
len: 14
v_gene: TRBV7-9
CDR3nt: TGTGCCAGCAGCTTACGACAGAACCAAGAGACCCAGTACTTC
CDR3aa: CASSLRQNQETQYF

abundance: .
d_gene: .
j_gene: TRBJ1-2
len: 12
v_gene: TRBV12-5
CDR3nt: TGTGCTAGTGGTTCCGGGACCTATGGCTACACCTTC
CDR3aa: CASGSGTYGYTF

abundance: .
d_gene: .
j_gene: TRBJ2-2
len: 14
v_gene: TRBV6-6
CDR3nt: TGTGCCAGCAGTACCAGACTTAACACCGGGGAGCTGTTTTTT
CDR3aa: CASSTRLNTGELFF

abundance: .
d_gene: TRBD1
j_gene: TRBJ2-4
len: 17
v_gene: TRBV6-2/TRBV6-3
CDR3nt: TGTGCCAGCAGTTATGGGGGACAGATTATAGCCAAAAACATTCAGTACTTC
CDR3aa: CASSYGGQIIAKNIQYF